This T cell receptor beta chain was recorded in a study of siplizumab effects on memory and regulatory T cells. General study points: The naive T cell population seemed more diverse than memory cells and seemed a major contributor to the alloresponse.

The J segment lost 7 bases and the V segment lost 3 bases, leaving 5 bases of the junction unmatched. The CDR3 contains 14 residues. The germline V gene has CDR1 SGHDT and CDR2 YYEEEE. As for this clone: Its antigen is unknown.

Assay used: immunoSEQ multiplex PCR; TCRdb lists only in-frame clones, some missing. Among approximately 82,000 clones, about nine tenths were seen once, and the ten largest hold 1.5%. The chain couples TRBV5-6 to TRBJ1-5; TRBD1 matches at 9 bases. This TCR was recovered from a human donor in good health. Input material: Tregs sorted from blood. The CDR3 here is CASSSVTGGQPQHF. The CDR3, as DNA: TGTGCCAGCAGCTCGGTAACAGGGGGCCAGCCCCAGCATTTT.